This T cell receptor beta chain comes out of a study of resident and recirculating memory T cells in vitiligo. Clones were read by immunoSEQ multiplex PCR, and TCRdb kept only the in-frame ones, dropping some. Of about 42,000 clones listed, 85% to 95% were seen once; the top ten hold around 5%. The study's findings and limits: No unique dominant TCR clone was found in vitiligo lesions.

Germline-derived CDR1 and CDR2 are SEHNR and FQNEAQ (reference sequence). This CDR3 is built from 13 residues. V was cut by 5 bases and J by 10 bases, with 14 bases left in between. As concerns this clone: What it binds is not known.

The V gene is TRBV7-9, the J gene TRBJ1-4; D is unclear. The TCR sequence derives from a male donor with vitiligo. Sequencing used blood. The CDR3 region is CASSPQPEGKLFF. CDR3 nucleotide sequence: TGTGCCAGCAGCCCTCAACCGGAGGGAAAACTGTTTTTT.